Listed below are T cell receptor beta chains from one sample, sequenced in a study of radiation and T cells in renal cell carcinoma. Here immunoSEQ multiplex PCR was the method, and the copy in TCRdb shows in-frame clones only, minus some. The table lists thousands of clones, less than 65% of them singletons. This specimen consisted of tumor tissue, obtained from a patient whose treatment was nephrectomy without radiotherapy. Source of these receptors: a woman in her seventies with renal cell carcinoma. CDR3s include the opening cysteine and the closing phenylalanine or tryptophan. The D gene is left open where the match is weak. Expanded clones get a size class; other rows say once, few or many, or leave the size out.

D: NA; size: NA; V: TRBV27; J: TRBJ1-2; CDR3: CASSRGGIGTGYTF
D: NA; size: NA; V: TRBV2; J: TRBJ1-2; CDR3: CASSEMGSHGYTF
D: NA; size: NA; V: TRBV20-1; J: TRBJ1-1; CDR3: CSAKQGLEAFF
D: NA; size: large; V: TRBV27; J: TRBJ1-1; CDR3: CASSLVAVEGNTEAFF
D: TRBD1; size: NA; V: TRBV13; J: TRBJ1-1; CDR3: CASSHLSTGGTEAFF
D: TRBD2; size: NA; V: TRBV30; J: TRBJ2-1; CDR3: CAWSVGLVNEQFF
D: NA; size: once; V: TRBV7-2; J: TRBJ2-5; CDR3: CASSFWEGGRETQYF
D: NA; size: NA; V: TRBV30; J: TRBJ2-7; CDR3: CAWRGLYEQYF
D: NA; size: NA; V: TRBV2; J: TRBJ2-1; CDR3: CASSNGGGGFHEQFF
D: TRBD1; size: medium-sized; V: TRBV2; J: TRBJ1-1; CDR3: CASTRGDRSNTEAFF
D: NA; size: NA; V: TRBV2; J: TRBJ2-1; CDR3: CASSGKRDAGFF
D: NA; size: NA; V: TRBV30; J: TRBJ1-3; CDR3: CAWSVGYTIYF
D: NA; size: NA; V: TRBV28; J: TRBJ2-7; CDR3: CASGRQGGFSEQYF
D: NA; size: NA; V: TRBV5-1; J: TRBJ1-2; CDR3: CASSSLPGTTDGYTF
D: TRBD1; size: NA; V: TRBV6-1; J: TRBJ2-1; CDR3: CASSRDRGANEQFF
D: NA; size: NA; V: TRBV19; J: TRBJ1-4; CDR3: CASIGRVSEKLFF
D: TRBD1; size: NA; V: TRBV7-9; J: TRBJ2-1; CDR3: CASSLRTGWSYNEQFF